A single sample is the source of the 19 T cell receptor beta chains below, sequenced in a study of blood T cells in healthy people across ages. Through a sample-barcoded 5' primer and a J-beta primer mix, a second PCR was run for roughly 6 to 11 cycles. Using its own MiXCR run on the 5' RACE reads, TCRdb lists one record per CDR3 protein. The data hold about 1.8 million distinct CDR3 sequences, with 40% to 55% observed a single time. What was sequenced was blood. These receptors came from a woman in her forties in good health.

The rearrangement joins TRBV12-3 or TRBV12-4 to TRBJ1-1; the D is unclear. The V and J ends lost 10 bases and 8 bases respectively, with 20 bases between them. The CDR3 runs 13 residues. In DNA, the CDR3 is TGTGCCATCGATAATAGCCCTGGGCGGGAAGCTTTCTTT. It specifies CAIDNSPGREAFF.

This clonotype was picked up a small number of times. The chain combines TRBV7-2 with TRBJ2-4, with 8 nucleotides matching TRBD1. Germline CDR1 SGHTA, CDR2 FQGNSA. CDR3 length: 15 amino acids. V lost 1 base and J lost 8; bases outside the gene matches: 7. The CDR3 loop reads CASSLEARGQDIQYF. DNA for the CDR3: TGTGCCAGCAGCTTAGAGGCCAGGGGGCAGGACATTCAGTACTTC.

V gene TRBV3-1 combines with J gene TRBJ2-1; TRBD2 matches at 7 bases. Losses at the gene ends were 3 bases for V and 4 bases for J; bases not matched to a gene: 9. Germline CDR1 LGHDT, CDR2 YNNKEL (reference sequence). This CDR3 spans 16 amino acids. CDR3 residues: CASSQVGRGTYNEQFF. The DNA of the CDR3 is TGTGCCAGCAGCCAGGTAGGGCGGGGGACGTACAATGAGCAGTTCTTC.

This clonotype showed up just a few times. The chain couples TRBV4-3 to TRBJ1-1; D is unresolved. CDR3 length equals 15 residues. The germline CDR1 and CDR2 sequences are LGHNA and YSLEER. V was clipped by 0 bases and J by 3 bases, with 11 bases between them. The DNA of the CDR3 is TGCGCCAGCAGCCAAGAACACATGGTTGACACTGAAGCTTTCTTT. It specifies CASSQEHMVDTEAFF.

V usage is TRBV11-2 and J usage is TRBJ2-1, with D unclear. V was trimmed by 5 bases and J by 0 bases, leaving 17 bases between them. CDR3 length equals 17 residues. Germline-derived CDR1 and CDR2 are SGHAT and FQNNGV. The chain's CDR3 is CASSGARYRSSYNEQFF. The CDR3 region has the DNA TGTGCCAGCAGCGGAGCGCGCTATCGGAGCTCCTACAATGAGCAGTTCTTC.

To note about this clonotype: At one end the junction does not follow the germline gene, possibly because of a read error. The chain carries TRBV7-9 and TRBJ2-3; D tentatively reads TRBD1 or TRBD2 (6 bases each). The CDR3 runs 16 residues. Germline lookup yields CDR1 SEHNR and CDR2 FQNEAQ (reference sequence). The CDR3 nucleotides read TGTGCCAGCAGCTCCCGCCCGGGGGCAGGCACAGATGCGCAGTATTTT. It specifies CASSSRPGAGTDAQYF.

This clonotype came up a few times. This chain uses TRBV9 with TRBJ2-3, with 7 bases aligning to TRBD1. The CDR3 has 17 residues. The junction had 14 bases not matched to a gene; V was cut back by 3 bases and J by 4 bases. Germline V gene data show CDR1 as SGDLS and CDR2 as YYNGEE. CDR3 protein: CASSAATGKGLADTQYF. The CDR3 bases are TGTGCCAGCAGCGCCGCGACAGGGAAGGGTTTGGCAGATACGCAGTATTTT.

This clonotype appeared a few times. The V call is TRBV12-3 or TRBV12-4, the J call TRBJ1-2; unclear D gene. CDR3 length: 12 residues. V lost 3 bases and J lost 7, with 9 bases in between. CDR3 sequence: CASSLMTRGYTF. DNA for the CDR3: TGTGCCAGCAGTTTGATGACGCGTGGCTACACCTTC.

This chain joins TRBV12-3 or TRBV12-4 and TRBJ1-4, with 9 bases matching TRBD1. Trimming took 6 bases from V and 7 from J; bases not matched to a gene: 6. The CDR3 is 14 amino acids. CDR3 nucleotides: TGTGCCAGCAGGAGCGGGACAGGGCTTGAAAAACTGTTTTTT. This sequence encodes CASRSGTGLEKLFF.

The DNA for the CDR3 is TGCGCCAGCTCGATAGATGTCAACTATGGCTACACCTTC. The encoded protein is CASSIDVNYGYTF. The V and J genes are TRBV5-1 and TRBJ1-2; D is undetermined. CDR3 length: 13 amino acids. Per germline, CDR1 SGHRS and CDR2 YFSETQ. Trimming removed 7 bases from V and 2 bases from J, with 12 bases in between.

The chain combines TRBV9 with TRBJ2-5, with 8 bases matching TRBD2. Germline trimming cut 0 bases from V and 6 bases from J; bases unmatched to any gene: 19. The CDR3 sequence is 19 residues long. Germline V gives CDR1 SGDLS, CDR2 YYNGEE. CDR3 nucleotides: TGTGCCAGCAGCGTAGTGAGCAAATCCGGGACTAGTCTCATGAAGACCCAGTACTTC. It translates to CASSVVSKSGTSLMKTQYF.

The V gene is TRBV4-1, the J gene TRBJ1-1, with 12 bases matching TRBD1. There are 16 residues in the CDR3. Germline CDR1 and CDR2: MGHRA and YSYEKL. After removal of 3 bases from V and 5 bases from J, the junction contained 7 bases not matched to a gene. CDR3 coding DNA: TGCGCCAGCAGCCAGGGACAGGGGGCGGGAGGGACTGAAGCTTTCTTT. This codes for CASSQGQGAGGTEAFF.

The chain employs TRBV28 and TRBJ2-1; a weak D match, TRBD2 (7 bases). The germline V gene encodes CDR1 MDHEN and CDR2 SYDVKM. This CDR3 comprises 14 residues. The CDR3 bases are TGTTCCCTGGGGGGGGCAAGCTCCTACAATGAGCAGTTCTTC. Translating gives CSLGGASSYNEQFF.

The genes are TRBV4-2 and TRBJ1-2; D gene ambiguous. CDR1 is LGHNA and CDR2 is YNFKEQ in the germline V gene. There are 13 residues in the CDR3. V lost 0 bases, J lost 7 bases, and 9 bases lay in between. This CDR3 is CASSQEVGPGYTF. The CDR3 nucleotides read TGTGCCAGCAGCCAAGAAGTAGGGCCTGGCTACACCTTC.

This clonotype has more than one count but fewer than ten. This chain uses TRBV4-3 with TRBJ2-1, with TRBD2 matching 9 bases. CDR3 length: 17 amino acids. Looked up from germline, CDR1 is LGHNA and CDR2 is YSLEER. With V trimmed by 0 bases and J by 7 bases, 10 bases remained unmatched. CDR3 DNA sequence: TGCGCCAGCAGCCAAGAGGGCGGGGGGGCCGTTGGGAATGAGCAGTTCTTC. It encodes CASSQEGGGAVGNEQFF.

This clonotype was seen more than once but under ten times. The chain combines TRBV12-3 or TRBV12-4 with TRBJ1-4; D not resolved. Trimming shortened V by 3 bases and J by 4 bases, and 9 bases separated the two germline ends. CDR3 length equals 14 residues. CDR3 in DNA: TGTGCCAGCAGTTTTAACTGGGTTAATGAAAAACTGTTTTTT. This translates into CASSFNWVNEKLFF.

For this clonotype: The junction differs from germline at one of its ends, possibly a read error. The chain uses TRBV5-1 and TRBJ1-6; D is possibly TRBD1 (5 bases). Germline values: CDR1 SGHRS, CDR2 YFSETQ. The CDR3 spans 15 residues. The CDR3 DNA reads TGTGCCAGCAGTTTGGAGGGGTCCTATAATTCACCCCTCCACTTT. Translating it yields CASSLEGSYNSPLHF.

The genes are TRBV14 and TRBJ1-1; 7 nucleotides match TRBD1. This CDR3 spans 15 amino acids. Unmatched junction bases numbered 6, after V lost 1 base and J lost 4 bases. Germline CDR1 reads SGHDN; CDR2 reads FVKESK. CDR3 in DNA: TGTGCCAGCAGCCAAGCGACAGGGAGAGTCACTGAAGCTTTCTTT. Protein sequence: CASSQATGRVTEAFF. Complete variable domain (other parts from reference TRBV14 and TRBJ1-1): EAGVTQFPSHSVIEKGQTVTLRCDPISGHDNLYWYRRVMGKEIKFLLHFVKESKQDESGMPNNRFLAERTGGTYSTLKVQPAELEDSGVYFCASSQATGRVTEAFFGQGTRLTVV.

For this clonotype: This likely reflects a read error, since a far larger clone is one base away. This chain connects TRBV20-1 to TRBJ2-5; D is unclear. The V gene's germline CDR1 is DFQATT and CDR2 SNEGSKA (reference sequence). The CDR3 runs to 12 residues. This chain's CDR3 is CGASLQQETQYF. CDR3 bases: TGCGGTGCTAGTTTGCAACAAGAGACCCAGTACTTC.